This record concerns one T cell receptor beta chain sequence. Its specificity is not known. This sample is part of a study of T cells in localized non-small cell lung cancer. Study-wide findings and caveats: Peak T cell clonality was found in uninvolved adjacent lung, exceeding tumor. There was an association of higher blood T cell density with longer overall survival. Only one tumor region was sequenced, so heterogeneity remains possible. The study detected a median about 50 of the top 100 tumor clones in adjacent lung.

Sequenced by immunoSEQ multiplex PCR; TCRdb stores in-frame clones only, minus some. The sample shows some 36,000 clones, around 86% of them seen only once. J was trimmed by 1 base and V by 0 bases; bases with no gene match: 9. The germline V gene encodes CDR1 SGHDT and CDR2 YYEEEE. CDR3 length equals 19 residues. The sample was peripheral blood mononuclear cells, taken before any cancer treatment. V gene TRBV5-6 combines with J gene TRBJ2-2; 10 positions agree with TRBD2. This TCR was recovered from a male donor aged 60 or over with stage II lung adenocarcinoma. Written as DNA, the CDR3 is TGTGCCAGCAGCTTGGCCAGCGGGAGGGCCGGGAAGAACACCGGGGAGCTGTTTTTT. Amino acid sequence: CASSLASGRAGKNTGELFF.